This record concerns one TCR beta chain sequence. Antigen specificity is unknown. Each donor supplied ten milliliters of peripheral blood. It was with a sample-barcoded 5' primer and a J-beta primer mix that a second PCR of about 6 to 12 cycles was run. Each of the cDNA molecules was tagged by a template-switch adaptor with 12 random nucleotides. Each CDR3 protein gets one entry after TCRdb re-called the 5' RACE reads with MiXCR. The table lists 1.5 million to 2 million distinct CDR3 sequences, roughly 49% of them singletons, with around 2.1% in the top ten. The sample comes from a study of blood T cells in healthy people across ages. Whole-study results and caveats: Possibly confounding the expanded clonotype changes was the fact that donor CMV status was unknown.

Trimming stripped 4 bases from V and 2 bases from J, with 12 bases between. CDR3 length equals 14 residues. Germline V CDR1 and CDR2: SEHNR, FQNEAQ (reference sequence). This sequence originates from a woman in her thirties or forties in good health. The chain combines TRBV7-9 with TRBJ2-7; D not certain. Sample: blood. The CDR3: CASSSDQRAYEQYF. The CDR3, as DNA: TGTGCCAGCAGCTCAGACCAAAGAGCCTACGAGCAGTACTTC.